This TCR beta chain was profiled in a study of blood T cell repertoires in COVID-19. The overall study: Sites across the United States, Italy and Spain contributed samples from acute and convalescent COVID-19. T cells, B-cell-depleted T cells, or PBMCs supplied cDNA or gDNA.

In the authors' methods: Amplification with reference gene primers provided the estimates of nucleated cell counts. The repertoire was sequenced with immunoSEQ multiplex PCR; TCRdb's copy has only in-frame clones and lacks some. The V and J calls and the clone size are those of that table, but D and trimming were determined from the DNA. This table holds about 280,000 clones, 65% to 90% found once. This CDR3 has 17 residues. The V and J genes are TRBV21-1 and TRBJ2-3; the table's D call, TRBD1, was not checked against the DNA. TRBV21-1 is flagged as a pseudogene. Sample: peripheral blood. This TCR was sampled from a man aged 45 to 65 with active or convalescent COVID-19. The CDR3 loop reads CASSIRFRDRRVDTQYF. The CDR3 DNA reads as TGTGCCAGCAGCATCCGGTTCCGGGACAGGCGAGTAGATACGCAGTATTTT.